The clone carrying this TCR beta chain was picked up one time. This specimen belongs to a study of blood T cell repertoires in COVID-19. On the study more broadly: Samples of COVID-19 (acute and convalescent) were obtained from the United States, Italy and Spain. PBMCs, B-cell-depleted T cells, or T cells were the source of the cDNA or gDNA that made up the material.

Study processing details: Amplifying reference gene primers gave estimates of nucleated cell counts. Assay used: immunoSEQ multiplex PCR; TCRdb lists only in-frame clones, some missing. The V and J calls and clone size were taken over from that table, and D and trimming were inferred from the DNA. The sample lists approximately 68,000 clones, around 86% occurring once. This CDR3 has 13 amino acids. Trimming took off 6 bases at V and 3 bases at J, with 9 bases between the two ends. The chain carries TRBV12-3 or TRBV12-4 and TRBJ1-5, with D possibly TRBD1 on 5 matching bases. This clonotype was sampled from a man between 65 and 85 years old with active or convalescent COVID-19. Sequenced input: peripheral blood. This CDR3 is CASSQGSNQPQHF. CDR3 in DNA: TGTGCCAGCAGCCAGGGTTCCAATCAGCCCCAGCATTTT.